The next 10 T cell receptor beta chains were all read from a single sample in a study of blood T cell repertoires in COVID-19. Generated by immunoSEQ multiplex PCR, the TCRdb table keeps only in-frame clones and is missing some. The table lists 60,000 to 75,000 clones, approximately 85% of them singletons. The sample consisted of peripheral blood. These receptors were taken from a woman older than 75 with active or convalescent COVID-19.

The chain couples TRBV28 to TRBJ2-3; no definite D call. Trimming stripped 5 bases from V and 6 bases from J, with 9 bases between. CDR1 and CDR2 (germline): MDHEN, SYDVKM. The CDR3 totals 12 residues. CDR3 loop: CASSTERDTQYF. Written as DNA, the CDR3 is TGTGCCAGCAGTACGGAGAGGGATACGCAGTATTTT.

The table lists this clone with a count of one. The J gene is TRBJ2-2, the V gene TRBV3-1 (or the pseudogene TRBV3-2), with D uncertain. The germline V and J ends were trimmed by 6 bases and 7 bases, with 21 bases remaining between them. Germline V gene sequence: CDR1 LGHDT, CDR2 YNNKEL (reference sequence). The CDR3 has 16 amino acids. As DNA, the CDR3 is TGTGCCAGCAGACCCTATTGGTCGAGCGTCGGCGGGGAGCTGTTTTTT. It codes for CASRPYWSSVGGELFF.

The chain links TRBV7-8 to TRBJ2-1, with TRBD2 matching over 9 bases. CDR1 SGHVS and CDR2 FQNEAQ come from the germline V gene. This CDR3 contains 14 residues. The ends lost 6 bases at V and 4 bases at J; junction bases unmatched: 4. CDR3 sequence (DNA): TGTGCCAGCAGGACGAGCGGGGGGTACAATGAGCAGTTCTTC. As protein: CASRTSGGYNEQFF. Drawing the rest from reference TRBV7-8 and TRBJ2-1, the complete variable domain is GAGVSQSPRYKVAKRGQDVALRCDPISGHVSLFWYQQALGQGPEFLTYFQNEAQLDKSGLPSDRFFAERPEGSVSTLKIQRTQQEDSAVYLCASRTSGGYNEQFFGPGTRLTVL.

CDR3 bases: TGTGCCAGCAGTTACCGGACTAGCGGGGCCGGGGAGCTGTTTTTT. This encodes CASSYRTSGAGELFF. The V and J genes are TRBV27 and TRBJ2-2; TRBD2 matches 12 bases. The CDR3 runs 15 residues. With 4 bases clipped from V and 6 bases from J, the junction kept 3 bases outside the gene matches. Germline lookup yields CDR1 MNHEY and CDR2 SMNVEV (reference sequence).

The chain recombines TRBV6-2 or TRBV6-3 with TRBJ2-5; 8 positions agree with TRBD2. Germline lookup yields CDR1 MNHEY and CDR2 SVGEGT. The CDR3 has 17 amino acids. J was trimmed by 5 bases and V by 0 bases; bases with no gene match: 11. CDR3 in amino acids: CASSYSSQAGEWETQYF. The CDR3 DNA sequence: TGTGCCAGCAGTTACTCGAGCCAAGCGGGGGAGTGGGAGACCCAGTACTTC.

This rearrangement joins TRBV13 to TRBJ1-3; D perhaps matches TRBD1 (5 bases). The ends were cut back, 3 bases at V and 2 bases at J, with 11 bases in the middle. The CDR3 totals 15 residues. Germline CDR1 and CDR2: PRHDT and FYEKMQ (reference sequence). CDR3 coding DNA: TGTGCCAGCAGCTTTGTCAGGGAAACTGGAAACACCATATATTTT. Its translation is CASSFVRETGNTIYF.

The rearrangement uses TRBV5-1 and TRBJ2-2; the D gene is possibly TRBD1 (5 bases). Germline V lookup: CDR1 SGHRS, CDR2 YFSETQ. Trimming cost V 5 bases and J 6 bases, with 20 bases left between them. This CDR3 comprises 16 residues. In nucleotides, the CDR3 is TGCGCCAGCAGGCCGGTTGGGGCACGAGTTCCCGGGGAGCTGTTTTTT. Protein product: CASRPVGARVPGELFF.

The chain links TRBV28 to TRBJ2-5; TRBD2 matches 12 bases. The CDR3 is made up of 17 amino acids. CDR1 and CDR2 from the germline V gene are MDHEN and SYDVKM. J was trimmed by 5 bases and V by 5 bases; bases with no gene match: 12. Here the CDR3 reads CASSPGRLAGVRETQYF. CDR3 DNA: TGTGCCAGCAGTCCCGGCCGACTAGCGGGGGTCAGGGAGACCCAGTACTTC.

This clone was counted once. The chain couples TRBV10-3 to TRBJ1-5; D unresolved. Looked up from germline, CDR1 is ENHRY and CDR2 is SYGVKD. Trimming took off 4 bases at V and 3 bases at J, with 7 bases between the two ends. This CDR3 has 13 residues. The CDR3 region has the DNA TGTGCCATCAGTGGCGGAGACAATCAGCCCCAGCATTTT. Its protein product is CAISGGDNQPQHF.

V is TRBV3-1 (or the pseudogene TRBV3-2) and J is TRBJ2-7; 12 positions agree with TRBD2. Germline lookup yields CDR1 LGHDT and CDR2 YNNKEL (reference sequence). The V gene end was trimmed by 5 bases and the J gene end by 6 bases; junction bases not matched to a gene: 17. CDR3 length equals 18 residues. The CDR3 here is CASSAKLAGGSGGVEQYF. The CDR3 DNA sequence: TGTGCCAGCAGCGCTAAACTAGCGGGGGGAAGTGGCGGCGTCGAGCAGTACTTC.